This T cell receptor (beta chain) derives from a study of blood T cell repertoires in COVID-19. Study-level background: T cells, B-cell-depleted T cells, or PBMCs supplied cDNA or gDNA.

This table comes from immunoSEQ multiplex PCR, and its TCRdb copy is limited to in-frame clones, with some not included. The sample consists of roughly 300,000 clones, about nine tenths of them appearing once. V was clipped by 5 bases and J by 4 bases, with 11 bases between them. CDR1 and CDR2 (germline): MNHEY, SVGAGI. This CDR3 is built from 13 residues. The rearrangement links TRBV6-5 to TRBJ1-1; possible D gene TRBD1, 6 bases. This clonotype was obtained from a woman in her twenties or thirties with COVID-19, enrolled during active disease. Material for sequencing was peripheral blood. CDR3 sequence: CASSTGQSTEAFF. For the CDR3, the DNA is TGTGCCAGCAGTACTGGACAGAGCACTGAAGCTTTCTTT.